This entry lists 19 T cell receptor beta chains sequenced from one sample in a study of molecular identifiers for immune sequencing clone quantification. TCRdb re-derived calls from the PCR reads in MiXCR, one entry per CDR3 protein. This sample carries hundreds of thousands of distinct CDR3 sequences, over 20% of them seen once, and the ten largest clones take around 0.76%. The material sequenced was naive CD8+ T cells from blood, with Jurkat cell RNA spiked in. Subset defined: FACS-sorted CD8+CD4-CCR7+CD45RA+ naive T cells. The receptors stem from a human donor in good health. Some libraries in this study had Jurkat cell RNA spiked in.

This clonotype was counted only a few times. The chain combines TRBV6-2 or TRBV6-3 with TRBJ1-6; the D gene is possibly TRBD1 (5 bases). This CDR3 is 16 amino acids long. Germline V lookup: CDR1 MNHEY, CDR2 SVGEGT. Deletions cut 6 bases from V and 8 bases from J, with 20 bases between. The CDR3 sequence is CASSPPLMTAYSPLHF. The CDR3 DNA follows: TGTGCCAGCAGCCCTCCGCTCATGACAGCTTATTCACCCCTCCACTTT.

There are many counts of this clonotype. The chain uses TRBV7-8 and TRBJ2-6; either TRBD1 or TRBD2 may supply D (5 bases each). Germline CDR1 is SGHVS and CDR2 is FQNEAQ. The CDR3 spans 15 residues. Between the trimmed V and J ends, which lost 9 bases and 1 base, there was a span of 13 bases. The CDR3 spells CASTQGVSGANVLTF. CDR3 coding DNA: TGTGCCAGTACGCAGGGAGTGTCTGGGGCCAACGTCCTGACTTTC.

This clonotype came up a few times. The CDR3 region is CASSQDGPTGSYNEQFF. Written as DNA, the CDR3 is TGTGCCAGCAGCCAAGATGGTCCGACGGGCTCCTACAATGAGCAGTTCTTC. The V gene is TRBV3-1, the J gene TRBJ2-1; D is unresolved. Trimming pared 0 bases from V and 0 bases from J, leaving 12 bases between. The CDR3 runs to 17 residues. Germline V lookup: CDR1 LGHDT, CDR2 YNNKEL (reference sequence).

This clonotype was counted many times. The rearrangement uses TRBV5-4 and TRBJ1-1; D remains ambiguous. V was pared by 0 bases and J by 1 base, with 7 bases between. CDR3 size: 14 residues. The germline V gene has CDR1 SGHNT and CDR2 YYREEE (reference sequence). CDR3 coding DNA: TGTGCCAGCAGCTTGGGAACGGAGAACACTGAAGCTTTCTTT. Amino acids: CASSLGTENTEAFF.

The chain recombines TRBV27 with TRBJ2-7; D assignment may be TRBD1 or TRBD2 (8 bases each). This CDR3 has 18 amino acids. Trimming took off 4 bases at V and 3 bases at J, with 25 bases between the two ends. CDR1 is MNHEY and CDR2 is SMNVEV in the germline V gene (reference sequence). This CDR3 is CASSSQGVRAGVIYEQYF. The CDR3, as DNA: TGTGCCAGCAGTTCACAGGGGGTACGAGCGGGAGTAATCTACGAGCAGTACTTC.

The gene calls are TRBV7-9 and TRBJ2-4; 13 bases match TRBD2. Trimming cost V 5 bases and J 5 bases; bases outside gene matches: 3. Germline V lookup: CDR1 SEHNR, CDR2 FQNEAQ (reference sequence). The CDR3 is 15 amino acids. The CDR3 sequence: CASSGGLAGQNIQYF. The CDR3 DNA is TGTGCCAGCAGCGGGGGACTAGCGGGACAAAACATTCAGTACTTC.

This clonotype appeared a few times. The rearrangement joins TRBV20-1 to TRBJ2-7, with 7 bases aligning to TRBD2. CDR3 size: 12 residues. Germline V gene data show CDR1 as DFQATT and CDR2 as SNEGSKA (reference sequence). Trimming removed 7 bases from V and 8 bases from J; junction bases left unmatched: 11. CDR3 residues: CSGAGARYKQYF. For the CDR3, the DNA is TGCAGTGGGGCGGGAGCAAGGTACAAGCAGTACTTC.

A note on this clonotype: A junction end diverges from the germline sequence, so it may reflect a read error. This chain links TRBV9 with TRBJ2-3; the match to TRBD1 covers 10 bases. This CDR3 region has 15 residues. Germline lookup yields CDR1 SGDLS and CDR2 YYNGEE. CDR3 in DNA: TGTACCAGCAGTGGACAGGGGGTAGGCACAGATACGCAGTATTTT. Its protein product is CTSSGQGVGTDTQYF.

This clonotype was seen many times. The DNA for the CDR3 is TGTGCCAGCAGACGCAGGGGCGAGACCCAGTACTTC. Translation gives CASRRRGETQYF. The rearrangement joins TRBV6-5 to TRBJ2-5, with a possible D match to TRBD1 (6 bases). The V end lost 6 bases, the J end lost 5 bases, and 10 bases lay between the germline ends. The CDR3 consists of 12 residues. Looked up from germline, CDR1 is MNHEY and CDR2 is SVGAGI.

This clonotype was seen at least ten times. V gene TRBV6-5 combines with J gene TRBJ2-3; D uncertain. This CDR3 has 11 amino acids. V was cut by 6 bases and J by 4 bases, with 5 bases left in between. Germline V gene sequence: CDR1 MNHEY, CDR2 SVGAGI. The CDR3 DNA reads TGTGCCAGCAGCACGTCAGATACGCAGTATTTT. Translation gives CASSTSDTQYF.

This clonotype was observed a few times. The chain joins TRBV7-9 to TRBJ2-2; possibly TRBD2 for D (5 bases). Germline values: CDR1 SEHNR, CDR2 FQNEAQ (reference sequence). The CDR3 is made up of 17 amino acids. V shed 4 bases and J shed 5 bases, with 20 bases lying between them. The DNA of the CDR3 is TGTGCCAGCAGCTCCCGTCAGATGGGCGCGGGTACCGGGGAGCTGTTTTTT. Residues: CASSSRQMGAGTGELFF.

This clonotype was seen a few times. This chain uses TRBV14 with TRBJ1-1; weak D call: TRBD1 (5 bases). This CDR3 has 18 amino acids. V shed 3 bases and J shed 1 base, with 21 bases lying between them. Per the germline V gene, CDR1 is SGHDN and CDR2 is FVKESK. The CDR3 region is CASSQTDTPWPWNTEAFF. Here the CDR3 DNA reads TGTGCCAGCAGCCAGACGGACACGCCTTGGCCGTGGAACACTGAAGCTTTCTTT.

This clonotype appeared many times. The chain carries TRBV7-9 and TRBJ2-7, with D possibly TRBD1 on 5 matching bases. Germline V gene lookup returns CDR1 SEHNR and CDR2 FQNEAQ (reference sequence). V shed 0 bases and J shed 4 bases, with 7 bases lying between them. CDR3 length: 13 amino acids. For the CDR3, the DNA is TGTGCCAGCAGCTTAGCTGGACATTACGAGCAGTACTTC. It encodes CASSLAGHYEQYF.

This clonotype has a handful of counts. The chain links TRBV12-3 or TRBV12-4 to TRBJ2-1; weak D call: TRBD2 (6 bases). Trimming pared 5 bases from V and 4 bases from J, leaving 18 bases between. The CDR3 spans 16 residues. The CDR3 bases are TGTGCCAGCAGTCCCCGCACGGGAGTCGAATACAATGAGCAGTTCTTC. It yields the protein CASSPRTGVEYNEQFF.

V is TRBV10-3 and J is TRBJ1-1; a weak D match, TRBD1 (5 bases). The CDR3 consists of 13 residues. Per germline, CDR1 ENHRY and CDR2 SYGVKD. Trimming pared 2 bases from V and 10 bases from J, leaving 14 bases between. The DNA of the CDR3 is TGTGCCATCAGTGAGCCCCGGGGCGCGGGAGCTTTCTTT. Translation gives CAISEPRGAGAFF.

This chain uses TRBV11-2 with TRBJ2-1; maybe TRBD1 (5 bases). The CDR3 totals 17 residues. Germline V gene sequence: CDR1 SGHAT, CDR2 FQNNGV. Trimming shortened V by 4 bases and J by 0 bases, and 16 bases separated the two germline ends. The CDR3 protein is CASSSYPQGSSYNEQFF. The DNA of the CDR3 is TGTGCCAGCAGCTCCTACCCCCAGGGAAGCTCCTACAATGAGCAGTTCTTC.

This clonotype was recorded many times. The V call is TRBV7-6, the J call TRBJ1-1; D possibly corresponds to TRBD1 (6 bases). V was trimmed by 0 bases and J by 5 bases, leaving 22 bases between them. The CDR3 spans 18 residues. Germline assignment: CDR1 SGHVS and CDR2 FNYEAQ. The CDR3 is CASSLASGGTKQGTEAFF. The CDR3 bases are TGTGCCAGCAGCTTAGCGTCCGGGGGAACAAAGCAGGGGACTGAAGCTTTCTTT.

The CDR3 DNA reads TGTGCCAGCAGTTTTGCGAATAACCAGATCTACGAGCAGTACTTC. It specifies CASSFANNQIYEQYF. This sequence joins TRBV27 and TRBJ2-7; D not certain. V was clipped by 3 bases and J by 3 bases, with 15 bases between them. The CDR3 runs to 15 residues. Germline V CDR1 and CDR2: MNHEY, SMNVEV (reference sequence).

Comment on this clonotype: A junction boundary mismatches the germline segment, possibly from a read error. J is TRBJ2-7 and V is TRBV11-2; perhaps TRBD2 as D (6 bases). The CDR3 consists of 11 residues. Per germline, CDR1 SGHAT and CDR2 FQNNGV. The CDR3 loop reads CAGSPGDLLYF. CDR3 sequence (DNA): TGTGCCGGCAGCCCTGGGGACTTGCTTTACTTC.